The T cell receptor (beta chain) under discussion was sequenced for a study of HIV-infected patients and healthy controls. Study observations and caveats: Apparent post-therapy Gini recovery among HIV-infected patients was not reproduced with size-matched repertoires. Only sixteen HIV-infected individuals were processed, a major limit on how widely findings apply.

In the case of this clonotype: Its antigen remains unknown.

V shed 5 bases and J shed 7 bases, with 9 bases lying between them. Germline CDR1 is SGHAT and CDR2 is FQNNGV. The CDR3 has 12 residues. Whole blood was used without fractionation, so all unsorted peripheral T cells were included. Reverse transcription used around 500 ng RNA and constant-region primers for alpha and beta. Alpha and beta chain libraries were made separately by chain-specific third strand synthesis with multiplexing indices. TCRdb reprocessed the 5' RACE reads with MiXCR, giving one entry per CDR3 protein. Among under 15,000 distinct CDR3 sequences listed, roughly 10% were seen once. This receptor was taken from an adult in good health. The gene calls are TRBV11-2 and TRBJ2-1; D uncertain. The sequenced sample consisted of blood. The CDR3 DNA follows: TGTGCCAGCAGCCGACTGTGGAATGAGCAGTTCTTC. Translating it yields CASSRLWNEQFF.